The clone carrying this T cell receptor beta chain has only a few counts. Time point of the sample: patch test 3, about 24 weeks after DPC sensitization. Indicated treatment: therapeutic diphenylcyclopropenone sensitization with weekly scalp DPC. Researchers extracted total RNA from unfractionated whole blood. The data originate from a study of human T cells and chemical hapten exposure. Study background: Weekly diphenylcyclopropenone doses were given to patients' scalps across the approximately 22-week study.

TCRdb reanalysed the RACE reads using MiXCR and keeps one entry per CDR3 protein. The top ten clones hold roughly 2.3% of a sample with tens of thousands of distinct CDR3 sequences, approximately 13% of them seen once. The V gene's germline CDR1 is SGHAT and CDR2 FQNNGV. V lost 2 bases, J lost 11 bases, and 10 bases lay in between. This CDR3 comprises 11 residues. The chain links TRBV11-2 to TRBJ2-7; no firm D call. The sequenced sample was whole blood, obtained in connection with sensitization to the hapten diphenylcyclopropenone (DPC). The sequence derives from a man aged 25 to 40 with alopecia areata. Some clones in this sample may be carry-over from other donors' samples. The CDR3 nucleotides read TGTGCCAGCAGCTTAATAATCGCTAAGTACTTC. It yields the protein CASSLIIAKYF. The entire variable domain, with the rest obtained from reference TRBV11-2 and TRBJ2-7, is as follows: EAGVAQSPRYKIIEKRQSVAFWCNPISGHATLYWYQQILGQGPKLLIQFQNNGVVDDSQLPKDRFSAERLKGVDSTLKIQPAKLEDSAVYLCASSLIIAKYFGPGTRLTVT.